The text below deals with one T cell receptor beta chain. The V end was cut by 2 bases, the J end by 4 bases, with 15 bases between. This CDR3 has 16 amino acids. CDR1 and CDR2 (germline): SEHNR, FQNEAQ (reference sequence). Per the study methods: Reference gene primer amplification gave nucleated cell count estimates. The assay was immunoSEQ multiplex PCR, and TCRdb's table has in-frame clones only and misses some. That table furnishes V, J and clone size, whereas the DNA furnished D and trimming. This sample has around 68,000 clones; under 85% occur once, and the top ten carry around 10%. This sample is drawn from a study of blood T cell repertoires in COVID-19. Study at large: Specimens from acute and convalescent COVID-19 originated in the United States, Italy and Spain.

The sequencing input was peripheral blood. This receptor was obtained from a woman aged 50 to 65 with acute or convalescent COVID-19. This chain uses TRBV7-9 with TRBJ1-5; D gene ambiguous. Written as DNA, the CDR3 is TGTGCCAGCAGCTTACTGGGCGCCGGAAAAAATCAGCCCCAGCATTTT. Its translation: CASSLLGAGKNQPQHF.